This entry concerns a single T cell receptor (beta chain). Its antigen is unknown. Sequencing was performed with immunoSEQ multiplex PCR; in TCRdb, only in-frame clones are kept and a portion is missing. In the table there are approximately 11,000 clones, less than 30% of which are singletons. This CDR3 contains 16 residues. CDR1 and CDR2 from the germline V gene are SGDLS and YYNGEE. V was shortened by 0 bases and J by 4 bases, with 14 bases between the two germline ends. The sample originates from a study of T cells in localized non-small cell lung cancer. General observations from the study: Investigators sequenced only a single tumor region, leaving heterogeneity possible. Clonality peaked in uninvolved adjacent lung rather than tumor. Among blood samples, higher T cell density accompanied longer overall survival.

This clonotype was sampled from a man aged 35-69 years with stage I lung adenocarcinoma. The V and J genes are TRBV9 and TRBJ1-5; D unclear. The sequenced sample was lung tumor tissue, obtained before any cancer treatment. The CDR3 here is CASSVGSGNPNQPQHF. The CDR3 DNA follows: TGTGCCAGCAGCGTAGGAAGTGGAAATCCGAATCAGCCCCAGCATTTT.